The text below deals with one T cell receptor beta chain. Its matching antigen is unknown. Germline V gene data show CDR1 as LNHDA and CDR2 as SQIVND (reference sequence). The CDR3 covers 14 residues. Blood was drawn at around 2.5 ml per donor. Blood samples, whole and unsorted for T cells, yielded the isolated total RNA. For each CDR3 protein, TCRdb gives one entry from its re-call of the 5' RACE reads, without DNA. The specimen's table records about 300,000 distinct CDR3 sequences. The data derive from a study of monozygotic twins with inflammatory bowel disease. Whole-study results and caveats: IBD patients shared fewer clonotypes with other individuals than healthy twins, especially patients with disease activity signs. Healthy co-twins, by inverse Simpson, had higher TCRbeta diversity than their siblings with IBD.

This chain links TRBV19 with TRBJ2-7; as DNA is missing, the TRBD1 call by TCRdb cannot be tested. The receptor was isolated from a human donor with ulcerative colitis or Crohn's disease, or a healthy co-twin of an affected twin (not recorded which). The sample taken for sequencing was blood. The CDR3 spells CASSIAGGWYEQYF.